The 23 T cell receptor beta chains reported below all come from one sample, sequenced in a study of T cell changes during pregnancy in multiple sclerosis. Profiling relied on immunoSEQ multiplex PCR, and the TCRdb table lists in-frame clones only, not all of them. The sample yields 70,000 to 100,000 clones, 90% to 95% seen once. Sequenced material: peripheral blood, taken in the first trimester of pregnancy. The source of these receptors is a female donor with multiple sclerosis, enrolled in a pregnancy study.

The genes are TRBV21-1 and TRBJ2-5; the listed D gene, TRBD2, was not tested against the DNA. TRBV21-1 is a pseudogene locus. The CDR3 covers 18 residues. As DNA, the CDR3 is TGTGCCAGCAGCAAAGATACCGGACTAGCGGAGTGGTGGAAGACCCAGTACTTC. It codes for CASSKDTGLAEWWKTQYF.

V gene TRBV9 combines with J gene TRBJ2-1, with a possible D match to TRBD2 (5 bases). CDR3 length: 16 residues. The ends were cut back, 2 bases at V and 4 bases at J, with 16 bases in the middle. Germline-derived CDR1 and CDR2 are SGDLS and YYNGEE. CDR3 amino acids: CASSVSSRELYNEQFF. The CDR3 DNA is TGTGCCAGCAGCGTCTCATCAAGGGAGTTATACAATGAGCAGTTCTTC.

This sequence joins TRBV9 and TRBJ2-5; the D gene is possibly TRBD1 (5 bases). Germline V lookup: CDR1 SGDLS, CDR2 YYNGEE. V was cut by 4 bases and J by 2 bases, with 15 bases left in between. CDR3 size: 15 residues. This chain's CDR3 is CASSLSSGPQETQYF. The CDR3 DNA reads TGTGCCAGCAGCCTGTCGTCAGGGCCGCAAGAGACCCAGTACTTC.

This chain links TRBV7-2 with TRBJ2-1, with D maybe TRBD2 (5 bases). The germline V and J ends were trimmed by 11 bases and 6 bases, with 5 bases remaining between them. From germline, CDR1 is SGHTA and CDR2 FQGNSA. The CDR3 totals 9 residues. CDR3 protein: CAEGNEQFF. In nucleotides, the CDR3 is TGTGCCGAGGGCAATGAGCAGTTCTTC.

J is TRBJ1-3 and V is TRBV11-2; D is perhaps TRBD1 (5 bases). Germline V gene data show CDR1 as SGHAT and CDR2 as FQNNGV. This CDR3 has 15 amino acids. Trimming stripped 5 bases from V and 0 bases from J, with 11 bases between. CDR3 in amino acids: CASSPRQYSGNTIYF. In DNA, the CDR3 is TGTGCCAGCAGCCCTAGACAGTACTCTGGAAACACCATATATTTT.

This chain links TRBV5-4 with TRBJ2-4, with 10 bases identical to TRBD1. V shed 4 bases and J 1 base; nucleotides not matched to a gene: 8. This CDR3 is built from 17 residues. CDR1 is SGHNT and CDR2 is YYREEE in the germline V gene (reference sequence). Here the CDR3 reads CASSARQGAEAKNIQYF. In nucleotides, the CDR3 is TGTGCCAGCAGCGCTAGACAGGGGGCCGAGGCCAAAAACATTCAGTACTTC. Full variable domain (rest looked up from reference TRBV5-4 and TRBJ2-4): ETGVTQSPTHLIKTRGQQVTLRCSSQSGHNTVSWYQQALGQGPQFIFQYYREEENGRGNFPPRFSGLQFPNYSSELNVNALELDDSALYLCASSARQGAEAKNIQYFGAGTRLSVL.

V usage is TRBV5-1 and J usage is TRBJ2-3; D might be TRBD1 (5 bases). Germline V gene sequence: CDR1 SGHRS, CDR2 YFSETQ. V was cut by 5 bases and J by 4 bases, with 20 bases left in between. The CDR3 is 16 amino acids. The CDR3 bases are TGCGCCAGCAGATCAGGGCGTTCCCCGCCTCCAGATACGCAGTATTTT. It codes for CASRSGRSPPPDTQYF.

This sequence joins TRBV5-1 and TRBJ2-1; 12 bases match TRBD2. J was trimmed by 7 bases and V by 5 bases; bases with no gene match: 10. From germline, CDR1 is SGHRS and CDR2 YFSETQ. This CDR3 has 16 amino acids. CDR3: CASSSKLAGGANEQFF. The CDR3 DNA reads TGCGCCAGCAGTTCCAAACTAGCGGGAGGAGCGAATGAGCAGTTCTTC. The full variable domain, completed using reference TRBV5-1 and TRBJ2-1, is KAGVTQTPRYLIKTRGQQVTLSCSPISGHRSVSWYQQTPGQGLQFLFEYFSETQRNKGNFPGRFSGRQFSNSRSEMNVSTLELGDSALYLCASSSKLAGGANEQFFGPGTRLTVL.

The rearrangement joins TRBV2 to TRBJ1-2; TRBD1 matches 8 bases. The CDR3 runs to 13 residues. Trimming took 8 bases from V and 6 from J; bases not matched to a gene: 8. Germline values: CDR1 SNHLY, CDR2 FYNNEI. CDR3: CASRPTGEDGYTF. CDR3 in DNA: TGTGCCAGCCGCCCGACAGGGGAGGATGGCTACACCTTC.

This chain links TRBV27 with TRBJ2-7; perhaps TRBD1 as D (7 bases). The CDR3 runs 16 residues. Deletions cut 4 bases from V and 1 base from J, with 17 bases between. Germline V gene lookup returns CDR1 MNHEY and CDR2 SMNVEV (reference sequence). CDR3: CASSSRGASLSYEQYF. CDR3 DNA sequence: TGTGCCAGCAGTTCCAGGGGGGCTAGTCTATCCTACGAGCAGTACTTC.

This clone was picked up one time. The CDR3 DNA reads TGCGCCAGCAGACCGAACAGGGTACGGGTTTACAATGAGCAGTTCTTC. Its protein is CASRPNRVRVYNEQFF. J is TRBJ2-1 and V is TRBV5-1, with D perhaps TRBD1 (6 bases). Germline assignment: CDR1 SGHRS and CDR2 YFSETQ. The CDR3 has 16 amino acids. V was pared by 5 bases and J by 4 bases, with 19 bases between. Combining the CDR3 with reference TRBV5-1 and TRBJ2-1 gives the whole variable domain KAGVTQTPRYLIKTRGQQVTLSCSPISGHRSVSWYQQTPGQGLQFLFEYFSETQRNKGNFPGRFSGRQFSNSRSEMNVSTLELGDSALYLCASRPNRVRVYNEQFFGPGTRLTVL.

The chain carries TRBV6-1 and TRBJ2-7, with 13 bases lining up with TRBD2. Trimming at V came to 6 bases and at J to 6 bases, leaving 8 bases not matched to a gene. This CDR3 is 15 amino acids long. CDR1 is MNHNS and CDR2 is SASEGT in the germline V gene. CDR3 sequence reads: CASSPLTSGGAEQYF. In DNA form, the CDR3 reads TGTGCCAGCAGCCCGCTTACTAGCGGGGGGGCCGAGCAGTACTTC.

This sequence joins TRBV7-7 and TRBJ2-5; maybe TRBD2 (6 bases). The V end was cut by 5 bases, the J end by 1 base, with 14 bases between. Looked up from germline, CDR1 is SSHAT and CDR2 is FNYEAQ (reference sequence). There are 15 residues in the CDR3. The CDR3 spells CASSVSGGAQETQYF. The CDR3 DNA reads TGTGCCAGCAGCGTTAGCGGAGGGGCCCAAGAGACCCAGTACTTC.

The genes are TRBV27 and TRBJ2-1; TRBD2 aligns across 8 bases. The CDR3 runs 13 residues. Germline V gene lookup returns CDR1 MNHEY and CDR2 SMNVEV (reference sequence). The J segment lost 7 bases and the V segment lost 8 bases, leaving 7 bases of the junction unmatched. The CDR3 loop is CASRPIAGNEQFF. The CDR3 DNA is TGTGCCAGCCGCCCGATAGCGGGAAATGAGCAGTTCTTC.

The chain has TRBV6-1 and TRBJ2-1, with 8 bases identical to TRBD1. V was clipped by 4 bases and J by 7 bases; unmatched bases: 9. Germline V CDR1 and CDR2: MNHNS, SASEGT. This CDR3 comprises 15 residues. The CDR3 region has the DNA TGTGCCAGCAGTGGGTTGGACAGGGAGTGGAATGAGCAGTTCTTC. This encodes CASSGLDREWNEQFF.

The gene calls are TRBV28 and TRBJ1-3; 7 nucleotides agree with TRBD1. V lost 5 bases and J lost 0; bases outside the gene matches: 4. Per germline, CDR1 MDHEN and CDR2 SYDVKM. CDR3 size: 15 residues. The CDR3 loop is CASSLGGLSGNTIYF. The CDR3, as DNA: TGTGCCAGCAGTCTAGGGGGCCTCTCTGGAAACACCATATATTTT. Based on the CDR3 plus reference TRBV28 and TRBJ1-3, the full variable domain is DVKVTQSSRYLVKRTGEKVFLECVQDMDHENMFWYRQDPGLGLRLIYFSYDVKMKEKGDIPEGYSVSREKKERFSLILESASTNQTSMYLCASSLGGLSGNTIYFGEGSWLTVV.

The chain recombines TRBV29-1 with TRBJ1-1, with D maybe TRBD1 (5 bases). V was pared by 3 bases and J by 2 bases, with 16 bases between. Germline V CDR1 and CDR2: SQVTM, ANQGSEA. This CDR3 spans 15 amino acids. DNA for the CDR3: TGCAGCGTTGACGGGCAGGGTCAGATAAACACTGAAGCTTTCTTT. Translating it yields CSVDGQGQINTEAFF.

The chain joins TRBV7-3 to TRBJ2-3, with 13 bases fitting TRBD2. This CDR3 spans 18 amino acids. Germline trimming cut 2 bases from V and 3 bases from J; bases unmatched to any gene: 8. Germline values: CDR1 SGHTA, CDR2 FQGTGA. Written as DNA, the CDR3 is TGTGCCAGCAGCTTATCGGGACTAGCGGGGATGGGTACAGATACGCAGTATTTT. Its translation is CASSLSGLAGMGTDTQYF.

This rearrangement joins TRBV7-8 to TRBJ2-3, with D unclear. CDR1 and CDR2 from the germline V gene are SGHVS and FQNEAQ. The CDR3 spans 12 residues. The germline V and J ends were trimmed by 3 bases and 5 bases, with 6 bases remaining between them. The CDR3 region is CASSFIRDTQYF. CDR3 in DNA: TGTGCCAGCAGCTTTATTAGAGATACGCAGTATTTT.

Regarding this clone: Sequence at one end of the junction differs from germline and may be a read error. The CDR3 DNA is TGTGCCAGCAGCCTAGCGGCCGGGACAGGGGGCGGGGAGCAGTACTTC. Its translation is CASSLAAGTGGGEQYF. This sequence joins TRBV7-9 and TRBJ2-7, with 12 bases lining up with TRBD1. CDR3 length: 16 amino acids. CDR1 is SEHNR and CDR2 is FQNEAQ in the germline V gene (reference sequence).

This clone was counted a single time. The rearrangement joins TRBV4-3 to TRBJ2-5; 11 bases are a match to TRBD2. Trimming took 0 bases from V and 5 from J; bases not matched to a gene: 11. Germline-derived CDR1 and CDR2 are LGHNA and YSLEER. The CDR3 is 18 amino acids. CDR3 residues: CASSQEYLAGGQGETQYF. For the CDR3, the DNA is TGCGCCAGCAGCCAAGAGTACCTAGCGGGGGGCCAGGGCGAGACCCAGTACTTC.

The V gene is TRBV7-2, the J gene TRBJ1-6; D remains ambiguous. The CDR3 has 14 amino acids. V lost 1 base and J 2 bases, leaving 3 bases between the germline ends. The germline gives CDR1 SGHTA, CDR2 FQGNSA. The CDR3 sequence is CASSLGPYNSPLHF. CDR3 sequence (DNA): TGTGCCAGCAGCTTAGGGCCCTATAATTCACCCCTCCACTTT.

This rearrangement joins TRBV7-6 to TRBJ1-3; TRBD1 might be the D (6 bases). This CDR3 contains 16 residues. The V and J ends lost 4 bases and 0 bases respectively, with 13 bases between them. CDR1 and CDR2 from the germline V gene are SGHVS and FNYEAQ. CDR3 sequence (DNA): TGTGCCAGCAGCTACTCCAGGGGTCCCTCTGGAAACACCATATATTTT. Protein: CASSYSRGPSGNTIYF.